Listed below are T cell receptor beta chains from one sample, sequenced in a study of cytomegalovirus exposure and HLA in healthy donors. Assay used: immunoSEQ multiplex PCR; TCRdb lists only in-frame clones, some missing. The repertoire consists of roughly 180,000 clones, with around 75% occurring once and the leading ten covering about 3.1%. Sequencing was done on a sample of PBMCs. The receptors originated from a female donor in good health and CMV-seronegative. The conserved cysteine and the conserved F or W are not part of the CDR3 here. For some rows the clone size is stated as once, few or many, or as a class when expanded; others skip it.

>.|TRBV29-1
SAEAGVVWDTQY
>.|TRBV5-1
ASSGRTSSFTEAF
>.|TRBV10-2
ASSELAGRVSYEQY
>.|TRBV7-9
ASSPPGTNQPQH
>once|TRBV29-1
SVGGPGELF
>.|TRBV6-5
ASSTPGTFEQY
>.|TRBV19
ASSMAGRVNQPQH
>.|TRBV7-3
ASSLTPGVEGDTQY
>.|TRBV5-1
ASSWAERGGRNEQF
>.|TRBV29-1
SVGDRGDGGYT
>once|TRBV11-3
ASSLFAAEAF
>.|TRBV27
ASSLSRYNEQF
>.|TRBV6-5
ASRAGQGANTIY
>.|TRBV27
ASSSGTLSGNTIY
>many|TRBV30
AWRGTESIAF
>.|TRBV4-3
ASSQEGPSGPSYEQY
>.|TRBV7-6
ASSLLPTTNEKLF
>once|TRBV30
AWNPWGVGTDTQY
>.|TRBV11-3
ASSLAGGAINEQF
>.|TRBV5-1
ASSSRQGLSYEQY
>.|TRBV4-3
ASSLGLAGYVGELF
>once|TRBV19
ASSMGSGGVGQPQH
>few|TRBV18
ASSPESGVTDTQY
>.|TRBV4-2
ASSRRVAGGSSTDTQY
>.|TRBV7-9
ASSDLGLAVNEQY
>.|TRBV18
ASSPMGAQETQY
>.|TRBV7-3
ASSLGAAYNEQF
>.|TRBV9
ASSVVARADYNEQF
>once|TRBV2
ASSGGYNEQF
>.|TRBV27
ASSLSGGPSNEQF
>once|TRBV9
ASSAVGTAGNTIY
>.|TRBV18
ASSRTDSGNTIY
>.|TRBV7-2
ASSLGQNNYGYT
>few|TRBV4-2
ASSPQGAYGYT
>.|TRBV5-4
ASSVTGTGETQY
>.|TRBV9
ASSRLAATRNEQF
>few|TRBV18
ASSPQQGEQETQY
>few|TRBV13
ASSFSLSRQTQY
>few|TRBV11-1
ASSSDREGGQF
>.|TRBV9
ASSVAPGGEQETQY
>.|TRBV2
ASSGTGRSYT
>few|TRBV28
ASRSGGLSEQY
>.|TRBV2
ASSPGQGGTGELF
>.|TRBV5-1
ASSLVPTDTQY
>once|TRBV10-1
ASSELVGENYGYT
>.|TRBV25-1
ASSVRSGTLIPGEQY
>.|TRBV11-1
ASSLDSNTEAF
>.|TRBV6-5
ASSYGWDSISPLH
>.|TRBV7-9
ASSLALAGSYNEQF